A selection of T cell receptor beta chains follows, all from one sample in a study of cytomegalovirus exposure and HLA in healthy donors. Measured with immunoSEQ multiplex PCR; TCRdb has only the in-frame clones, and not every one. The sample lists about 170,000 clones; 80% to 90% were seen once. Sequences were obtained from PBMCs. These TCRs come from a woman under 40 in good health and CMV-seronegative. Both conserved end residues are part of each CDR3. The D gene is left open where the match is weak. Some rows have no size entry. The others give once, few or many, or a class for an expanded clone.

v_call: TRBV29-1
d_call: .
j_call: TRBJ1-2
clone_size: .
cdr3_aa: CSGGVGGAGGYTF
cdr3_nt: TGCAGCGGCGGCGTTGGGGGGGCCGGTGGCTACACCTTC

v_call: TRBV7-6
d_call: .
j_call: TRBJ2-5
clone_size: once
cdr3_aa: CASSRTSRGAVQETQYF
cdr3_nt: TGTGCCAGCAGCCGTACCTCCCGGGGGGCAGTCCAAGAGACCCAGTACTTC

v_call: TRBV5-4
d_call: TRBD1
j_call: TRBJ1-6
clone_size: .
cdr3_aa: CASSLQGSSPLHF
cdr3_nt: TGTGCCAGCAGCTTACAGGGGAGTTCACCCCTCCACTTT

v_call: TRBV9
d_call: TRBD1
j_call: TRBJ1-5
clone_size: .
cdr3_aa: CASSVGQGNQPQHF
cdr3_nt: TGTGCCAGCAGCGTAGGACAGGGAAATCAGCCCCAGCATTTT

v_call: TRBV6-6
d_call: .
j_call: TRBJ1-1
clone_size: .
cdr3_aa: CASSFRAESLNTEAFF
cdr3_nt: TGTGCCAGCAGTTTCCGTGCGGAAAGTCTGAACACTGAAGCTTTCTTT

v_call: TRBV7-9
d_call: .
j_call: TRBJ1-4
clone_size: .
cdr3_aa: CASSLGDRGTNEKLFF
cdr3_nt: TGTGCCAGCAGCTTAGGTGATCGGGGAACTAATGAAAAACTGTTTTTT

v_call: TRBV5-6
d_call: .
j_call: TRBJ2-5
clone_size: .
cdr3_aa: CASSVNGLARQETQYF
cdr3_nt: TGTGCCAGCAGCGTGAACGGGCTAGCGAGACAAGAGACCCAGTACTTC

v_call: TRBV18
d_call: TRBD1
j_call: TRBJ1-5
clone_size: .
cdr3_aa: CASSPQGAGGNQPQHF
cdr3_nt: TGTGCCAGCTCACCACAGGGGGCGGGTGGCAATCAGCCCCAGCATTTT

v_call: TRBV4-2
d_call: TRBD2
j_call: TRBJ2-7
clone_size: .
cdr3_aa: CASSHPTSGTSYEQYF
cdr3_nt: TGTGCCAGCAGCCACCCGACTAGCGGGACGTCCTACGAGCAGTACTTC

v_call: TRBV6-1
d_call: .
j_call: TRBJ2-1
clone_size: .
cdr3_aa: CASTTTADSYNEQFF
cdr3_nt: TGTGCCAGCACCACGACAGCCGACTCCTACAATGAGCAGTTCTTC

v_call: TRBV6-5
d_call: TRBD1
j_call: TRBJ2-7
clone_size: .
cdr3_aa: CASTASYRGQYEQYF
cdr3_nt: TGTGCCAGCACGGCTTCATACAGGGGGCAATACGAGCAGTACTTC

v_call: TRBV6-1
d_call: .
j_call: TRBJ1-1
clone_size: .
cdr3_aa: CASWSNHILWTEAFF
cdr3_nt: TGTGCCAGCTGGTCCAACCACATTTTGTGGACTGAAGCTTTCTTT

v_call: TRBV2
d_call: .
j_call: TRBJ1-2
clone_size: .
cdr3_aa: CASSQKRGTTNYGYTF
cdr3_nt: TGTGCCAGCAGTCAAAAACGGGGTACCACTAACTATGGCTACACCTTC

v_call: TRBV5-4
d_call: .
j_call: TRBJ2-1
clone_size: .
cdr3_aa: CASSLRTEYNEQFF
cdr3_nt: TGTGCCAGCAGCCTCAGGACTGAGTACAATGAGCAGTTCTTC

v_call: TRBV5-1
d_call: TRBD1
j_call: TRBJ2-5
clone_size: .
cdr3_aa: CASSLGQGWETQYF
cdr3_nt: TGCGCCAGCAGCTTGGGACAGGGATGGGAGACCCAGTACTTC

v_call: TRBV2
d_call: TRBD2
j_call: TRBJ2-5
clone_size: .
cdr3_aa: CASSGPALALAGAWTQYF
cdr3_nt: TGTGCCAGCAGTGGTCCCGCACTGGCGCTAGCGGGGGCGTGGACCCAGTACTTC

v_call: TRBV2
d_call: .
j_call: TRBJ2-7
clone_size: .
cdr3_aa: CASSDTGPHYEQYF
cdr3_nt: TGTGCCAGCAGCGACACCGGCCCTCACTACGAGCAGTACTTC

v_call: TRBV2
d_call: .
j_call: TRBJ1-1
clone_size: .
cdr3_aa: CASRLQGPTEAFF
cdr3_nt: TGTGCCAGCCGATTACAGGGCCCCACTGAAGCTTTCTTT

v_call: TRBV5-6
d_call: TRBD1
j_call: TRBJ1-5
clone_size: .
cdr3_aa: CASSQNRGPSNQPQHF
cdr3_nt: TGTGCCAGCAGCCAAAACAGGGGGCCTAGCAATCAGCCCCAGCATTTT

v_call: TRBV11-2
d_call: .
j_call: TRBJ1-1
clone_size: .
cdr3_aa: CASSGRENTEAFF
cdr3_nt: TGTGCCAGCAGCGGGAGGGAAAACACTGAAGCTTTCTTT

v_call: TRBV19
d_call: .
j_call: TRBJ1-6
clone_size: few
cdr3_aa: CASSIGGKSNSPLHF
cdr3_nt: TGTGCCAGTAGTATCGGGGGGAAGTCGAATTCACCCCTCCACTTT

v_call: TRBV5-1
d_call: .
j_call: TRBJ1-1
clone_size: .
cdr3_aa: CASSLDPGSGTEAFF
cdr3_nt: TGCGCCAGCAGCTTGGATCCGGGGTCAGGCACTGAAGCTTTCTTT

v_call: TRBV19
d_call: TRBD1
j_call: TRBJ1-5
clone_size: .
cdr3_aa: CASSGRGLNQPQHF
cdr3_nt: TGTGCCAGTAGCGGCAGGGGGCTCAATCAGCCCCAGCATTTT

v_call: TRBV27
d_call: TRBD1
j_call: TRBJ2-7
clone_size: .
cdr3_aa: CASRDGLAGGDPYEQYF
cdr3_nt: TGTGCCAGCAGAGATGGCTTGGCAGGGGGTGACCCCTACGAGCAGTACTTC

v_call: TRBV7-2
d_call: TRBD1
j_call: TRBJ1-2
clone_size: once
cdr3_aa: CASSFKGQANGYTF
cdr3_nt: TGTGCCAGCAGCTTTAAGGGACAGGCGAATGGCTACACCTTC

v_call: TRBV11-3
d_call: .
j_call: TRBJ2-1
clone_size: .
cdr3_aa: CASSRDTNEQFF
cdr3_nt: TGTGCCAGCAGCCGGGACACCAATGAGCAGTTCTTC

v_call: TRBV18
d_call: TRBD1
j_call: TRBJ1-6
clone_size: .
cdr3_aa: CASSPSGTGIIRDNSPLHF
cdr3_nt: TGTGCCAGCTCACCTTCCGGGACAGGGATAATTCGAGATAATTCACCCCTCCACTTT

v_call: TRBV5-4
d_call: TRBD1
j_call: TRBJ2-1
clone_size: .
cdr3_aa: CASSRTGRKGRNEQFF
cdr3_nt: TGTGCCAGCAGCCGGACAGGACGCAAGGGTCGCAATGAGCAGTTCTTC

v_call: TRBV30
d_call: .
j_call: TRBJ1-6
clone_size: .
cdr3_aa: CAWSDRDGSPLHF
cdr3_nt: TGTGCCTGGAGTGACAGGGATGGTTCACCCCTCCACTTT

v_call: TRBV7-9
d_call: .
j_call: TRBJ1-1
clone_size: .
cdr3_aa: CASSYSPTGYSNTEAFF
cdr3_nt: TGTGCCAGCAGTTACAGTCCCACAGGTTACTCTAACACTGAAGCTTTCTTT

v_call: TRBV6-1
d_call: TRBD2
j_call: TRBJ2-1
clone_size: many
cdr3_aa: CASSEKAGLPSNEQFF
cdr3_nt: TGTGCCAGCAGTGAGAAAGCGGGGCTCCCATCCAATGAGCAGTTCTTC

v_call: TRBV2
d_call: .
j_call: TRBJ1-3
clone_size: .
cdr3_aa: CASSEFHGNTIYF
cdr3_nt: TGTGCCAGCAGTGAATTCCATGGAAACACCATATATTTT

v_call: TRBV5-1
d_call: TRBD2
j_call: TRBJ2-2
clone_size: .
cdr3_aa: CASNIAGGNTGELFF
cdr3_nt: TGCGCCAGCAACATAGCGGGGGGGAACACCGGGGAGCTGTTTTTT

v_call: TRBV25-1
d_call: TRBD2
j_call: TRBJ2-5
clone_size: once
cdr3_aa: CASSDVFGAGLQETQYF
cdr3_nt: TGTGCCAGCAGTGATGTGTTTGGAGCGGGGCTCCAAGAGACCCAGTACTTC

v_call: TRBV2
d_call: .
j_call: TRBJ1-2
clone_size: few
cdr3_aa: CASSDRIGGYTF
cdr3_nt: TGTGCCAGCAGTGACCGCATCGGTGGCTACACCTTC

v_call: TRBV27
d_call: .
j_call: TRBJ1-5
clone_size: .
cdr3_aa: CASSLSGVRPQHF
cdr3_nt: TGTGCCAGCAGTTTATCAGGGGTCAGGCCCCAGCATTTT

v_call: TRBV30
d_call: .
j_call: TRBJ1-1
clone_size: few
cdr3_aa: CAWSPALRVRAFF
cdr3_nt: TGTGCCTGGAGTCCTGCCCTCCGGGTTCGGGCTTTCTTT

v_call: TRBV5-6
d_call: .
j_call: TRBJ1-3
clone_size: once
cdr3_aa: CASTPGGGGSGNTIYF
cdr3_nt: TGTGCCAGCACCCCGGGCGGCGGGGGCTCTGGAAACACCATATATTTT

v_call: TRBV5-4
d_call: .
j_call: TRBJ2-1
clone_size: .
cdr3_aa: CASSPALPVEANNEQFF
cdr3_nt: TGTGCCAGCAGTCCGGCTCTCCCGGTGGAGGCAAACAATGAGCAGTTCTTC

v_call: TRBV7-6
d_call: .
j_call: TRBJ1-2
clone_size: .
cdr3_aa: CASSSDLTGFPYGYTF
cdr3_nt: TGTGCCAGCAGCTCCGACCTTACAGGGTTTCCCTATGGCTACACCTTC

v_call: TRBV27
d_call: .
j_call: TRBJ2-2
clone_size: .
cdr3_aa: CASRPGLTGELFF
cdr3_nt: TGTGCCAGCAGACCCGGACTCACCGGGGAGCTGTTTTTT

v_call: TRBV5-4
d_call: TRBD1
j_call: TRBJ1-2
clone_size: .
cdr3_aa: CASSTDRANYGYTF
cdr3_nt: TGTGCCAGCAGTACGGACAGGGCGAACTATGGCTACACCTTC

v_call: TRBV6-5
d_call: .
j_call: TRBJ1-6
clone_size: .
cdr3_aa: CAIGLTPLHF
cdr3_nt: TGTGCCATCGGGTTAACACCCCTCCACTTT

v_call: TRBV4-1
d_call: TRBD2
j_call: TRBJ2-1
clone_size: .
cdr3_aa: CASSPSSGGPPGEQFF
cdr3_nt: TGCGCCAGCAGCCCTTCTAGCGGGGGGCCCCCCGGTGAGCAGTTCTTC

v_call: TRBV7-8
d_call: TRBD1
j_call: TRBJ2-7
clone_size: .
cdr3_aa: CASSEPFGTAYEQYF
cdr3_nt: TGTGCCAGCAGCGAACCGTTTGGGACAGCCTACGAGCAGTACTTC

v_call: TRBV19
d_call: .
j_call: TRBJ2-1
clone_size: .
cdr3_aa: CASAAVRDEQFF
cdr3_nt: TGTGCCAGTGCCGCTGTGAGGGATGAGCAGTTCTTC

v_call: TRBV6-1
d_call: .
j_call: TRBJ1-2
clone_size: .
cdr3_aa: CASNMGQSNYGYTF
cdr3_nt: TGTGCCAGCAACATGGGACAATCTAACTATGGCTACACCTTC

v_call: TRBV14
d_call: .
j_call: TRBJ2-3
clone_size: .
cdr3_aa: CASSQGGPGTDTQYF
cdr3_nt: TGTGCCAGCAGCCAAGGTGGCCCCGGGACAGATACGCAGTATTTT

v_call: TRBV6-5
d_call: .
j_call: TRBJ2-7
clone_size: .
cdr3_aa: CASSYFANSYEQYF
cdr3_nt: TGTGCCAGCAGTTACTTTGCGAACTCCTACGAGCAGTACTTC

v_call: TRBV2
d_call: .
j_call: TRBJ1-1
clone_size: .
cdr3_aa: CASRPSYRDTLSRGYTEAFF
cdr3_nt: TGTGCCAGCAGGCCGAGCTACCGGGACACCCTTTCCCGCGGGTACACTGAAGCTTTCTTT

v_call: TRBV5-1
d_call: .
j_call: TRBJ2-1
clone_size: .
cdr3_aa: CASSLEFGGYNEQFF
cdr3_nt: TGCGCCAGCAGCTTGGAGTTTGGAGGTTACAATGAGCAGTTCTTC

v_call: TRBV18
d_call: .
j_call: TRBJ2-5
clone_size: once
cdr3_aa: CASSPRSSQLGTQYF
cdr3_nt: TGTGCCAGCTCACCGCGTTCTAGTCAACTCGGGACCCAGTACTTC

v_call: TRBV6-5
d_call: .
j_call: TRBJ2-1
clone_size: .
cdr3_aa: CASSQTGGTYNEQFF
cdr3_nt: TGTGCCAGCAGTCAGACAGGTGGGACCTACAATGAGCAGTTCTTC

v_call: TRBV4-2
d_call: TRBD2
j_call: TRBJ2-7
clone_size: few
cdr3_aa: CASSQELAEIYEQYF
cdr3_nt: TGTGCCAGCAGCCAAGAACTAGCGGAGATCTACGAGCAGTACTTC

v_call: TRBV25-1
d_call: TRBD1
j_call: TRBJ1-1
clone_size: .
cdr3_aa: CASSEDLTGQGRETEAFF
cdr3_nt: TGTGCCAGCAGTGAAGACCTAACCGGACAGGGACGGGAAACTGAAGCTTTCTTT

v_call: TRBV18
d_call: .
j_call: TRBJ2-7
clone_size: .
cdr3_aa: CASSSPHSSYEQYF
cdr3_nt: TGTGCCAGCTCATCCCCTCATAGCTCCTACGAGCAGTACTTC

v_call: TRBV28
d_call: TRBD2
j_call: TRBJ2-7
clone_size: few
cdr3_aa: CASTPTSLYEQYF
cdr3_nt: TGTGCCAGCACCCCGACTAGCTTGTACGAGCAGTACTTC

v_call: TRBV19
d_call: .
j_call: TRBJ2-6
clone_size: .
cdr3_aa: CASSILPPSSGANVLTF
cdr3_nt: TGTGCCAGTAGTATTCTACCCCCTAGCTCTGGGGCCAACGTCCTGACTTTC

v_call: TRBV29-1
d_call: TRBD1
j_call: TRBJ1-2
clone_size: .
cdr3_aa: CSVVDRGYGYTF
cdr3_nt: TGCAGCGTTGTGGACAGGGGCTATGGCTACACCTTC

v_call: TRBV4-3
d_call: TRBD1
j_call: TRBJ1-1
clone_size: .
cdr3_aa: CASTQGGAGTSEAFF
cdr3_nt: TGCGCCAGCACCCAGGGGGGGGCAGGCACCTCTGAAGCTTTCTTT